The clone carrying this T cell receptor beta chain was observed a few times. These data originate in a study of blood T cell repertoires in COVID-19. Overall study context: The United States, Italy and Spain provided the acute and convalescent COVID-19 samples.

Per the study methods: Nucleated cell counts were estimated from reference gene primer amplification. Assay used: immunoSEQ multiplex PCR; TCRdb lists only in-frame clones, some missing. That table is the source of V, J and clone size, and D and trimming were worked out from the DNA. The sample shows about 180,000 clones, nearly 80% of them seen only once. Participants were aged about 18 to 90 years, lived in 24 US areas, and enrolled virtually. Within the 2 weeks before study entry, each person in the exposed group met a COVID-19 case. The germline V gene encodes CDR1 SGHNT and CDR2 YENEEA. This CDR3 contains 11 residues. V dropped 3 bases and J dropped 7 bases, with 6 bases sitting between them.

The chain joins TRBV11-3 to TRBJ2-5, with D maybe TRBD1 (5 bases). The receptor was isolated from a man in his fifties or sixties who had been exposed to COVID-19. The specimen was PBMCs or T cells enriched from blood (not recorded which). CDR3: CASSFQGTQYF. CDR3 in DNA: TGTGCCAGCAGCTTCCAGGGGACCCAGTACTTC.